These T cell receptor beta chains were read from a single sample in a study of T cells in Graves' hyperthyroidism and ophthalmopathy. TCRdb redid the calling of the multiplex PCR reads with MiXCR, one entry per CDR3 protein. The sample has roughly 130,000 distinct CDR3 sequences, around 20% seen once. Sequencing input: blood. Receptors originate from a woman aged 45 to 65 with Graves' hyperthyroidism that later progressed to Graves' ophthalmopathy. Both conserved end residues are part of each CDR3. D genes are given only for firm matches. The size of a clone is reported for some rows only, either as once, few or many, or as a class for expanded clones.

>NA|many|TRBV5-1|TRBJ2-1|12
CASRAENNEQFF
TGCGCCAGCAGGGCAGAAAACAATGAGCAGTTCTTC
>TRBD2|many|TRBV10-2|TRBJ2-3|15
CASNPSGIRTDTQYF
TGCGCCAGCAACCCAAGCGGGATACGGACAGATACGCAGTATTTT
>NA|few|TRBV7-2|TRBJ2-2|14
CASTRGWATGELFF
TGTGCCAGCACCCGAGGGTGGGCCACGGGGGAGCTGTTTTTT
>TRBD2|few|TRBV10-2|TRBJ2-7|12
CASLTSAHEQYF
TGCGCCAGCCTTACTAGCGCCCACGAGCAGTACTTC
>TRBD2|few|TRBV5-1|TRBJ2-7|16
CASSFRVTSGSYEQYF
TGCGCCAGCAGCTTCCGCGTAACTAGCGGGAGCTACGAGCAGTACTTC
>NA|many|TRBV20-1|TRBJ2-1|13
CSASTATNNEQFF
TGCAGTGCTAGTACAGCTACCAACAATGAGCAGTTCTTC
>NA|many|TRBV2|TRBJ1-2|11
CASSRPDGYTF
TGTGCCAGCAGCCGCCCGGATGGCTACACCTTC
>NA|NA|TRBV28|TRBJ2-7|13
CASSGGSPYEQYF
TGTGCCAGCAGTGGAGGTTCTCCCTACGAGCAGTACTTC
>TRBD1|many|TRBV19|TRBJ1-1|15
CASSRNRGLGTEAFF
TGTGCCAGTAGTAGGAACAGGGGCCTGGGCACTGAAGCTTTCTTT
>NA|NA|TRBV3-1|TRBJ2-5|14
CASSTTSLPETQYF
TGTGCCAGCAGCACAACTAGCTTGCCAGAGACCCAGTACTTC
>NA|NA|TRBV19|TRBJ1-1|15
CASNPIGSRNTEAFF
TGTGCCAGTAACCCTATTGGGAGCCGGAACACTGAAGCTTTCTTT
>NA|NA|TRBV7-8|TRBJ1-1|16
CASSLLSWTMNTEAFF
TGTGCCAGCAGCTTACTCTCTTGGACTATGAACACTGAAGCTTTCTTT
>TRBD2|once|TRBV7-2|TRBJ2-1|16
CASRPTAGLAGGEQFF
TGTGCCAGCAGGCCCACCGCCGGACTAGCGGGAGGTGAGCAGTTCTTC
>NA|many|TRBV6-5|TRBJ2-3|15
CASSYSISSADTQYF
TGTGCCAGCAGTTACTCGATTTCTAGCGCAGATACGCAGTATTTT
>NA|NA|TRBV19|TRBJ2-1|15
CASSISLRRDNEQFF
TGTGCCAGTAGTATATCCCTCAGGAGAGACAATGAGCAGTTCTTC
>NA|few|TRBV11-2|TRBJ2-6|18
CASSLGDGRRSGANVLTF
TGTGCCAGCAGCTTAGGGGACGGCCGACGCTCTGGGGCCAACGTCCTGACTTTC
>TRBD1|many|TRBV10-3|TRBJ1-2|14
CAISTGQLNYGYTF
TGTGCCATCAGCACGGGACAGCTAAACTATGGCTACACCTTC
>NA|many|TRBV27|TRBJ2-3|13
CASRAASTDTQYF
TGTGCCAGCAGAGCAGCATCCACAGATACGCAGTATTTT
>NA|NA|TRBV6-1|TRBJ2-2|15
CASIPGTRVTGELFF
TGTGCCAGCATTCCGGGGACGCGGGTCACCGGGGAGCTGTTTTTT
>TRBD2|many|TRBV20-1|TRBJ2-3|20
CSASAVGGPGLARNTDTQYF
TGCAGTGCTTCCGCTGTGGGGGGCCCCGGACTAGCCCGAAACACAGATACGCAGTATTTT
>NA|NA|TRBV2|TRBJ1-5|16
CASSLEGPFSNQPQHF
TGTGCCAGCAGTCTGGAGGGTCCCTTTAGCAATCAGCCCCAGCATTTT
>NA|many|TRBV28|TRBJ1-5|16
CASKTKQGVRNQPQHF
TGTGCCAGCAAAACAAAACAGGGTGTTCGCAATCAGCCCCAGCATTTT
>NA|few|TRBV10-2|TRBJ2-3|16
CASQPVGGVGTDTQYF
TGCGCCAGCCAACCTGTAGGCGGGGTCGGCACAGATACGCAGTATTTT
>NA|many|TRBV27|TRBJ2-1|13
CASSLSVYNEQFF
TGTGCCAGCAGTTTAAGCGTTTACAATGAGCAGTTCTTC
>NA|many|TRBV30|TRBJ1-2|14
CAWSSTELNYGYTF
TGTGCCTGGAGCTCGACAGAGCTTAACTATGGCTACACCTTC
>NA|NA|TRBV3-1|TRBJ1-5|16
CANSQDLPGTNQPQHF
TGTGCCAACAGCCAAGATCTACCGGGGACCAATCAGCCCCAGCATTTT
>NA|NA|TRBV28|TRBJ2-7|15
CASSAGGSGTYEQYF
TGTGCCAGCAGTGCAGGGGGTAGCGGTACCTACGAGCAGTACTTC
>TRBD1|many|TRBV12-3/TRBV12-4|TRBJ1-1|13
CASNLDRGTEAFF
TGTGCCAGCAACCTCGACAGGGGCACTGAAGCTTTCTTT
>NA|many|TRBV7-2|TRBJ2-1|16
CASSALLGRSYNEQFF
TGTGCCAGCAGCGCCCTCCTCGGGAGATCCTACAATGAGCAGTTCTTC
>TRBD2|many|TRBV20-1|TRBJ2-1|15
CSAGVLAGSYNEQFF
TGCAGTGCCGGGGTTCTAGCGGGGAGTTACAATGAGCAGTTCTTC
>NA|many|TRBV11-2|TRBJ1-2|13
CASSLGFNYGYTF
TGTGCCAGCAGCTTAGGGTTCAACTATGGCTACACCTTC
>NA|NA|TRBV3-1|TRBJ1-1|15
CASSLVGARDTEAFF
TGTGCCAGCAGCCTGGTTGGGGCCAGGGACACTGAAGCTTTCTTT
>TRBD2|many|TRBV6-1|TRBJ2-1|15
CASTLGTSGRDEQFF
TGTGCCAGCACCCTGGGGACTAGCGGTAGGGATGAGCAGTTCTTC
>TRBD2|NA|TRBV11-2|TRBJ2-3|15
CASSSWGSGGDTQYF
TGTGCCAGCAGCTCGTGGGGTAGCGGGGGAGATACGCAGTATTTT
>NA|many|TRBV5-5|TRBJ2-1|14
CASSFGGSYNEQFF
TGTGCCAGCAGCTTCGGTGGGTCCTACAATGAGCAGTTCTTC
>TRBD2|NA|TRBV6-1|TRBJ2-1|16
CASSVLPGLGYNEQFF
TGTGCCAGCAGTGTTTTACCGGGACTAGGATACAATGAGCAGTTCTTC
>NA|many|TRBV12-3/TRBV12-4|TRBJ2-5|15
CASSPRRARKETQYF
TGTGCCAGCAGTCCCCGGAGGGCCAGAAAAGAGACCCAGTACTTC
>TRBD2|NA|TRBV27|TRBJ2-1|16
CASSFGGSGLNNEQFF
TGTGCCAGCAGTTTTGGCGGGAGTGGACTCAACAATGAGCAGTTCTTC
>NA|many|TRBV3-1|TRBJ1-5|14
CASSQGGENQPQHF
TGTGCCAGCAGCCAAGGCGGGGAGAACCAGCCCCAGCATTTT
>TRBD2|many|TRBV28|TRBJ2-3|16
CASTSTGLAGGDTQYF
TGTGCCAGCACCTCTACGGGACTAGCGGGGGGAGATACGCAGTATTTT
>TRBD1|few|TRBV19|TRBJ1-6|12
CARIGQGSPLHF
TGTGCCAGGATTGGACAGGGTTCACCCCTCCACTTT
>TRBD1|many|TRBV30|TRBJ1-3|16
CAWSGRDRSSGNTIYF
TGTGCCTGGAGTGGTCGGGACAGGAGCTCTGGAAACACCATATATTTT
>NA|many|TRBV16|TRBJ1-1|15
CASSQLGEGWTEAFF
TGTGCCAGCAGCCAATTGGGGGAGGGGTGGACTGAAGCTTTCTTT
>NA|many|TRBV28|TRBJ1-5|14
CASSVVNVDQPQHF
TGTGCCAGCAGTGTCGTGAACGTGGATCAGCCCCAGCATTTT
>NA|few|TRBV19|TRBJ2-4|13
CASRRGAGGIQYF
TGTGCCAGTAGAAGGGGGGCAGGAGGTATTCAGTACTTC
>NA|many|TRBV28|TRBJ2-1|15
CASSQPNFGNGEQFF
TGTGCCAGCAGCCAGCCAAATTTCGGGAACGGTGAGCAGTTCTTC
>NA|NA|TRBV24-1|TRBJ2-1|16
CATSDFSARGYNEQFF
TGTGCCACCAGTGATTTCTCAGCGAGAGGTTACAATGAGCAGTTCTTC
>TRBD1|few|TRBV19|TRBJ2-5|14
CASSIGTVQETQYF
TGTGCCAGTAGTATCGGGACAGTACAAGAGACCCAGTACTTC
>TRBD2|many|TRBV11-2|TRBJ2-1|15
CASSLGLAGINEQFF
TGTGCCAGCAGCTTAGGACTAGCGGGGATCAATGAGCAGTTCTTC
>NA|NA|TRBV14|TRBJ2-3|14
CASSQGGPTDTQYF
TGTGCCAGCAGCCAAGGGGGACCCACAGATACGCAGTATTTT
>NA|many|TRBV5-5|TRBJ2-5|13
CASNTAGMETQYF
TGTGCCAGCAATACAGCAGGGATGGAGACCCAGTACTTC